This T cell receptor (beta chain) derives from a study of cytomegalovirus exposure and HLA in healthy donors. It was with 60 Vbeta and 13 Jbeta primers that the PCR ran. Profiling relied on immunoSEQ multiplex PCR, and the TCRdb table lists in-frame clones only, not all of them. Among 100,000 to 150,000 clones listed, approximately 77% were seen once. This receptor was obtained from a man aged 18-30 years in good health and CMV-seronegative. Sequenced: PBMCs.

The CDR3 region is CASRRTGRRAFF. CDR3 nucleotide sequence: TGTGCCAGCAGGCGCACAGGGCGGAGAGCTTTCTTT. The gene calls are TRBV6-5 and TRBJ1-1; D is perhaps TRBD1 (6 bases). The CDR3 sequence is 12 residues long. CDR1 is MNHEY and CDR2 is SVGAGI in the germline V gene. Trimming took 6 bases from V and 10 from J, leaving 15 bases between them.